These 3 T cell receptor beta chains share one sample of origin, sequenced in a study of T cells in localized non-small cell lung cancer. Only in-frame clones appear in the TCRdb table, and some are missing; sequencing was by immunoSEQ multiplex PCR. The profile shows about 70,000 clones, approximately 87% of them singletons. The source was peripheral blood, collected before any cancer treatment. These receptor sequences come from a male donor at least 60 years old with stage III squamous cell lung carcinoma.

V gene TRBV7-2 combines with J gene TRBJ1-2, with unresolved D. Germline V gene lookup returns CDR1 SGHTA and CDR2 FQGNSA. This CDR3 has 11 residues. Between the trimmed V and J ends, which lost 5 bases and 7 bases, there was a span of 8 bases. The CDR3 DNA follows: TGTGCCAGCAGCCTCAGGTTTGGCTACACCTTC. Translated: CASSLRFGYTF.

The chain carries TRBV5-1 and TRBJ2-1, with 7 bases lining up with TRBD2. Germline CDR1 is SGHRS and CDR2 is YFSETQ. CDR3 length: 12 amino acids. The CDR3 here is CALGRGRGEQFF. For the CDR3, the DNA is TGCGCGCTTGGACGGGGGAGGGGAGAGCAGTTCTTC.

This clone appeared a single time. This chain uses TRBV6-6 with TRBJ1-1; D is ambiguous. The V and J ends lost 0 bases and 1 base respectively, with 9 bases between them. In germline, CDR1 is MNHNY, CDR2 SVGAGI (reference sequence). The CDR3 spans 15 residues. The CDR3 spells CASSYSQAKNTEAFF. The CDR3 nucleotides are TGTGCCAGCAGTTACTCCCAGGCGAAGAACACTGAAGCTTTCTTT.